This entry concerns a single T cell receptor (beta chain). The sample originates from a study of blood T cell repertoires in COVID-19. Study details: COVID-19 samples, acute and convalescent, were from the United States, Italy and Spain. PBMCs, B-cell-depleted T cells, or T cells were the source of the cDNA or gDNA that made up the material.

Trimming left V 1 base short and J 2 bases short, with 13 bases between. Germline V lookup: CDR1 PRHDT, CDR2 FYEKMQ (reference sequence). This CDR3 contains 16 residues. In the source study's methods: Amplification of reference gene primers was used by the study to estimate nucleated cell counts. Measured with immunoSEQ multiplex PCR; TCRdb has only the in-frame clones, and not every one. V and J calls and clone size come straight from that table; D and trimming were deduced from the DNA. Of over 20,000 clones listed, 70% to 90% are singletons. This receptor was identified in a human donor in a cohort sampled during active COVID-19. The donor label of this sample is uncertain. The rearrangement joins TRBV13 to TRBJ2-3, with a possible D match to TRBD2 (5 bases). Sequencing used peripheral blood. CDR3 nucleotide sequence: TGTGCCAGCAGCTTAGATGGCCTAGCAGTCACAGATACGCAGTATTTT. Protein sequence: CASSLDGLAVTDTQYF.